This TCR beta chain was captured by sequencing in a study of shared clonotypes between healthy human individuals. The study's findings and limits: In this cohort, only blood was sampled, and tissue repertoires likely differ. Naive subsets tended to show greater estimated richness than memory subsets.

Losses at the gene ends were 4 bases for V and 4 bases for J; bases not matched to a gene: 8. The CDR3 runs to 16 residues. Germline CDR1 reads SGHDT; CDR2 reads YYEEEE. It was at deep level that the assay was run. Some clones are missing from TCRdb's copy, which holds only in-frame ones; the method was immunoSEQ multiplex PCR. The sample lists more than 1,200,000 clones, 98% to 99% seen once, with under 0.45% in the top ten. As concerns this clone: As yet, its antigen is unknown.

This TCR derives from a man younger than 40 in good health. Sequences were obtained from naive CD4+ T cells sorted from blood. Noted subset: CD45RA+ positively selected. The chain links TRBV5-6 to TRBJ2-5; TRBD1 matches 12 bases. The CDR3 DNA reads TGTGCCAGCAGCGGGGGGACAGGGGGCCCTAGAGAGACCCAGTACTTC. This sequence encodes CASSGGTGGPRETQYF.